These T cell receptor beta chains were read from a single sample in a study of blood T cell repertoires in COVID-19. The data were produced by immunoSEQ multiplex PCR, yet TCRdb's version contains in-frame clones alone and is incomplete. The sample contains 260,000 or so clones, approximately 91% of which appear only once. Sequencing was carried out using peripheral blood. These receptors all come from a man between 18 and 29 years old with active or convalescent COVID-19. Both conserved end residues are part of each CDR3. Each record gives: V gene, CDR3 protein.

V: TRBV7-9
CDR3: CASSLMVSLSYNEQFF

V: TRBV19
CDR3: CASSIAGSPNTGELFF

V: TRBV2
CDR3: CASPALTGGNTIYF

V: TRBV28
CDR3: CASSSRTGGSEKLFF

V: TRBV5-8
CDR3: CASSVGGAGYGYTF

V: TRBV6-2/TRBV6-3
CDR3: CASSYEGASGYTF

V: TRBV7-2
CDR3: CASSFDGLAGVEQFF

V: TRBV10-1
CDR3: CASSVDRVYNEQFF

V: TRBV5-5
CDR3: CASSTAGTGTLEAFF

V: TRBV2
CDR3: CASSDWGGLAKNIQYF

V: TRBV6-2/TRBV6-3
CDR3: CASSRLAETQYF

V: TRBV4-1
CDR3: CASSQRDSYEQYF

V: TRBV28
CDR3: CASSLGGAAYEQYF

V: TRBV7-2
CDR3: CASSPAKMGQGYLGTQYF

V: TRBV6-2/TRBV6-3
CDR3: CASSKLRARGQETQYF

V: TRBV12-5
CDR3: CASGLPGANTGELFF

V: TRBV6-6
CDR3: CASSDRLGKLFF

V: TRBV24-1
CDR3: CATSDLDRAVGNTIYF

V: TRBV18
CDR3: CASSPRQLLHSNQPQHF

V: TRBV10-3
CDR3: CASRDRGLGGNTIYF

V: TRBV5-1
CDR3: CASSPDRVSTNEKLFF

V: TRBV6-5
CDR3: CASSYSYIEAAPLHF

V: TRBV7-6
CDR3: CASSSGTGGNQPQHF

V: TRBV7-2
CDR3: CASSLTRSGGDTQYF

V: TRBV6-2/TRBV6-3
CDR3: CASSRDRAYEQYF

V: TRBV5-1
CDR3: CASSLELAVSTDTQYF

V: TRBV9
CDR3: CASSDSGTQPIGGYTF

V: TRBV5-5
CDR3: CASSLTGASRETQYF

V: TRBV9
CDR3: CASSGGLSGEKLFF

V: TRBV27
CDR3: CASSPAGGAGTEAFF

V: TRBV2
CDR3: CASTPIVSGNTIYF

V: TRBV19
CDR3: CASSTRQGDTEAFF

V: TRBV7-9
CDR3: CASSFTAGRAQETQYF

V: TRBV13
CDR3: CASSSTGLGAFF

V: TRBV5-1
CDR3: CASSLEATGLNTEAFF

V: TRBV19
CDR3: CASSERQGGNQPQHF

V: TRBV7-2
CDR3: CASSTQTSDEQFF

V: TRBV9
CDR3: CASSVGTSTGELFF

V: TRBV15
CDR3: CATSRDRGLGQPQHF

V: TRBV21-1
CDR3: CASSKAEEIEAFF

V: TRBV4-1
CDR3: CASSQAQVSVGTGSLPLHF

V: TRBV3-1/TRBV3-2
CDR3: CASSQIASGGYEQYF

V: TRBV13
CDR3: CASSSPAGIHEQYF

V: TRBV5-6
CDR3: CASSWGGANEQFF

V: TRBV7-2
CDR3: CASSPGTGTIPTNEKLFF

V: TRBV27
CDR3: CASSLGLAGGENIQYF

V: TRBV9
CDR3: CASSVNRGNEQFF

V: TRBV13
CDR3: CASSLLSGGVYGEQFF

V: TRBV3-1/TRBV3-2
CDR3: CASSQATGYDNEQFF

V: TRBV27
CDR3: CASSRANQPQHF

V: TRBV5-6
CDR3: CASSLSVYEQFF

V: TRBV13
CDR3: CASSPKGDSYEQYF

V: TRBV10-3
CDR3: CAISGPSGGSYEQYF

V: TRBV13
CDR3: CASSLGLRGPDTQYF

V: TRBV10-1
CDR3: CASGPQGGSDTQYF

V: TRBV14
CDR3: CASSRRGGNTEAFF

V: TRBV6-5
CDR3: CASSRLGLGTDTQYF